This T cell receptor beta chain was identified during a study of graft-versus-host responses after intestinal transplantation. Study at large: Multivisceral, liver-intestinal, or isolated intestinal transplants were performed in recipients. All recipients were given anti-thymocyte globulin induction, and tacrolimus and steroids were then administered for 3 to 4 years. Study results and limitations: GvH clone levels peaked in circulation, and this peak was associated with early post-transplant HvG declines.

Germline V gives CDR1 KGHSH, CDR2 LQKENI. This CDR3 has 15 amino acids. J lost 2 bases, V lost 3 bases, and 2 bases had no gene match. The authors plated some 200,000 CFSE-labeled responder cells with some 200,000 irradiated, violet-dye-labeled stimulator cells. TCRdb's copy holds only in-frame clones and misses some; the assay was immunoSEQ multiplex PCR. The profile shows about 12,000 clones, just under 35% of them singletons. This TCR derives from a human patient who received an intestinal transplant. The chain joins TRBV18 to TRBJ2-1, with TRBD1 identical over 9 bases. The sequenced sample was alloreactive CD8+ T cells from a mixed lymphocyte reaction culture, obtained before intestinal transplant. Subset reported: CFSE-low proliferating T cells sorted from roughly six-day pre-transplant mixed lymphocyte reaction (GvH or HvG direction). The CDR3 DNA reads as TGTGCCAGCTCACCGACAGGGGGGGCCTACAATGAGCAGTTCTTC. This gives the protein CASSPTGGAYNEQFF.